The rows below give T cell receptor beta chains drawn from one sample of a study of blood T cell repertoires in COVID-19. The repertoire was sequenced with immunoSEQ multiplex PCR; TCRdb's copy has only in-frame clones and lacks some. In the table there are about 350,000 clones, roughly 86% of which are singletons. Sequencing used PBMCs or T cells enriched from blood (not recorded which). The receptor set was obtained from a woman aged 25 to 39 who had recovered from COVID-19. Each CDR3 is given with its conserved first and last residue. Each record gives: V gene, J gene, D gene, clone size, CDR3 protein, CDR3 DNA. A D gene is named only where the DNA matches it firmly. The listing skips clone size in some rows; elsewhere it reads once, few, many or a size class.

v_call: TRBV14; j_call: TRBJ1-4; d_call: .; clone_size: .; cdr3_aa: CASSQDPRRGRENEKLFF; cdr3_nt: TGTGCCAGCAGCCAAGACCCAAGAAGGGGGAGGGAGAATGAAAAACTGTTTTTT
v_call: TRBV19; j_call: TRBJ2-2; d_call: TRBD2; clone_size: .; cdr3_aa: CASRGSSGGVNTGELFF; cdr3_nt: TGTGCCAGTAGGGGATCGTCCGGGGGGGTTAACACCGGGGAGCTGTTTTTT
v_call: TRBV7-9; j_call: TRBJ2-2; d_call: .; clone_size: .; cdr3_aa: CASSLQGEVNTGELFF; cdr3_nt: TGTGCCAGCAGCTTACAGGGTGAGGTGAACACCGGGGAGCTGTTTTTT
v_call: TRBV2; j_call: TRBJ1-2; d_call: .; clone_size: .; cdr3_aa: CASSERWGGTNYGYTF; cdr3_nt: TGTGCCAGCAGTGAAAGGTGGGGAGGCACTAACTATGGCTACACCTTC
v_call: TRBV29-1; j_call: TRBJ2-3; d_call: TRBD1; clone_size: .; cdr3_aa: CSARTGGTDTQYF; cdr3_nt: TGCAGCGCACGGACAGGGGGCACAGATACGCAGTATTTT
v_call: TRBV24-1; j_call: TRBJ2-1; d_call: .; clone_size: few; cdr3_aa: CATSERAGLGRNEQFF; cdr3_nt: TGTGCCACCAGTGAGAGGGCGGGACTCGGACGCAATGAGCAGTTCTTC
v_call: TRBV6-6; j_call: TRBJ1-3; d_call: TRBD1; clone_size: .; cdr3_aa: CASSYSEGANTIYF; cdr3_nt: TGTGCCAGCAGTTACTCAGAGGGGGCGAACACCATATATTTT
v_call: TRBV19; j_call: TRBJ1-2; d_call: TRBD1; clone_size: .; cdr3_aa: CASRRGQGGHGYTF; cdr3_nt: TGTGCCAGTAGGAGAGGACAGGGTGGACATGGCTACACCTTC
v_call: TRBV11-2; j_call: TRBJ2-5; d_call: TRBD2; clone_size: many; cdr3_aa: CASSLTSGGPLSSTQYF; cdr3_nt: TGTGCCAGCAGCTTGACTAGCGGGGGCCCCCTTTCGTCGACCCAGTACTTC
v_call: TRBV19; j_call: TRBJ1-2; d_call: .; clone_size: .; cdr3_aa: CALKGGPNYGYTF; cdr3_nt: TGTGCCCTCAAAGGCGGCCCTAACTATGGCTACACCTTC
v_call: TRBV18; j_call: TRBJ1-2; d_call: .; clone_size: .; cdr3_aa: CASSPAQGWGYTF; cdr3_nt: TGTGCCAGCTCACCAGCCCAGGGCTGGGGCTACACCTTC
v_call: TRBV9; j_call: TRBJ1-2; d_call: .; clone_size: .; cdr3_aa: CASSSRWGYTF; cdr3_nt: TGTGCCAGCAGCAGCCGTTGGGGCTACACCTTC
v_call: TRBV6-2/TRBV6-3; j_call: TRBJ2-3; d_call: TRBD2; clone_size: many; cdr3_aa: CASSWGLAGDTQYF; cdr3_nt: TGTGCCAGCAGTTGGGGACTAGCGGGGGATACGCAGTATTTT
v_call: TRBV5-1; j_call: TRBJ2-7; d_call: .; clone_size: .; cdr3_aa: CASRDSAYEQYF; cdr3_nt: TGCGCCAGCAGGGACAGTGCCTACGAGCAGTACTTC
v_call: TRBV27; j_call: TRBJ2-3; d_call: .; clone_size: .; cdr3_aa: CASRQGGTDTQYF; cdr3_nt: TGTGCCAGCAGACAGGGCGGCACAGATACGCAGTATTTT
v_call: TRBV7-6; j_call: TRBJ2-2; d_call: TRBD1; clone_size: .; cdr3_aa: CASSRASSTGFKSGELFF; cdr3_nt: TGTGCCAGCAGCCGAGCCAGTTCGACAGGGTTTAAAAGCGGGGAGCTGTTTTTT
v_call: TRBV28; j_call: TRBJ1-1; d_call: .; clone_size: .; cdr3_aa: CASRHSRPNTEAFF; cdr3_nt: TGTGCCAGCAGACATTCTCGTCCCAACACTGAAGCTTTCTTT
v_call: TRBV6-2/TRBV6-3; j_call: TRBJ2-4; d_call: TRBD1; clone_size: few; cdr3_aa: CASSIQGSGNIQYF; cdr3_nt: TGTGCCAGCAGTATACAGGGGTCCGGAAACATTCAGTACTTC
v_call: TRBV27; j_call: TRBJ1-6; d_call: .; clone_size: .; cdr3_aa: CASSFTGTPLHF; cdr3_nt: TGTGCCAGCAGTTTTACAGGAACACCCCTCCACTTT
v_call: TRBV2; j_call: TRBJ1-1; d_call: TRBD1; clone_size: .; cdr3_aa: CASSLGTGGTTEAFF; cdr3_nt: TGTGCCAGCAGTCTGGGGACAGGGGGGACCACTGAAGCTTTCTTT
v_call: TRBV29-1; j_call: TRBJ1-1; d_call: TRBD1; clone_size: .; cdr3_aa: CSVRQGATEAFF; cdr3_nt: TGCAGCGTTCGACAGGGGGCGACTGAAGCTTTCTTT
v_call: TRBV20-1; j_call: TRBJ2-5; d_call: TRBD2; clone_size: .; cdr3_aa: CSASVSSGGAAETQYF; cdr3_nt: TGCAGTGCTAGTGTGTCTAGCGGGGGGGCTGCTGAGACCCAGTACTTC
v_call: TRBV28; j_call: TRBJ2-4; d_call: TRBD1; clone_size: few; cdr3_aa: CASRETGGFPYF; cdr3_nt: TGTGCCAGCAGGGAGACAGGGGGATTCCCGTACTTC
v_call: TRBV6-1; j_call: TRBJ2-2; d_call: TRBD1; clone_size: .; cdr3_aa: CASSETTGDTGELFF; cdr3_nt: TGTGCCAGCAGTGAAACGACAGGGGACACCGGGGAGCTGTTTTTT
v_call: TRBV30; j_call: TRBJ2-6; d_call: TRBD1; clone_size: .; cdr3_aa: CAWIRGQGSTGANVLTF; cdr3_nt: TGTGCCTGGATAAGAGGACAGGGATCAACTGGGGCCAACGTCCTGACTTTC
v_call: TRBV10-3; j_call: TRBJ1-5; d_call: TRBD1; clone_size: .; cdr3_aa: CAISESGQGLPQHF; cdr3_nt: TGTGCCATCAGTGAGTCGGGACAGGGGTTGCCCCAGCATTTT
v_call: TRBV19; j_call: TRBJ1-4; d_call: .; clone_size: .; cdr3_aa: CASETTGKLFF; cdr3_nt: TGTGCCAGCGAGACCACGGGAAAACTGTTTTTT
v_call: TRBV5-4; j_call: TRBJ1-1; d_call: .; clone_size: .; cdr3_aa: CASSLGARRILNTEAFF; cdr3_nt: TGTGCCAGCAGCTTGGGGGCCCGGAGGATTTTGAACACTGAAGCTTTCTTT